This entry lists 9 T cell receptor beta chains sequenced from one sample in a study of blood T cells in healthy people across ages. PCR was performed a second time for roughly 7 to 11 cycles using a sample-barcoded 5' primer and a J-beta primer mix. TCRdb analysed the 5' RACE reads with MiXCR anew, one entry per CDR3 protein. The top ten hold approximately 31% of the sample, which has 700,000 or so distinct CDR3 sequences, approximately 40% seen once. The sequenced sample consisted of blood. These receptors were taken from a man older than 75 in good health.

The V call is TRBV7-9, the J call TRBJ1-2; 8 positions match TRBD1. Germline CDR1 is SEHNR and CDR2 is FQNEAQ (reference sequence). The V and J ends lost 4 bases and 4 bases, in that order; junction bases with no gene match: 11. CDR3 size: 16 residues. CDR3 amino acids: CASSSSGQGASYGYTF. CDR3 nucleotides: TGTGCCAGCAGCTCCTCGGGCCAGGGGGCCTCCTATGGCTACACCTTC.

This clonotype turned up a few times. The rearrangement joins TRBV29-1 to TRBJ2-7, with D perhaps TRBD1 (5 bases). CDR1 SQVTM and CDR2 ANQGSEA come from the germline V gene. The CDR3 contains 12 residues. Between the trimmed V and J ends, which lost 4 bases and 2 bases, there was a span of 9 bases. The CDR3 spells CSVGRGAYEQYF. CDR3 nucleotides: TGCAGCGTTGGAAGGGGTGCCTACGAGCAGTACTTC.

The chain combines TRBV10-1 with TRBJ2-3; maybe TRBD2 (7 bases). Germline assignment: CDR1 WNHNN and CDR2 SYGVQD (reference sequence). V was shortened by 3 bases and J by 2 bases, with 12 bases between the two germline ends. The CDR3 extends over 15 amino acids. This CDR3 reads CASSDGGLDTDTQYF. For the CDR3, the DNA is TGCGCCAGCAGTGACGGGGGGCTTGACACAGATACGCAGTATTTT.

This chain connects TRBV30 to TRBJ2-1; 12 bases match TRBD2. Germline V gene lookup returns CDR1 GTSNPN and CDR2 SVGIG (reference sequence). The junction had 7 bases not matched to a gene; V was cut back by 3 bases and J by 7 bases. The CDR3 loop spans 15 amino acids. CDR3 nucleotides: TGTGCCTGGAGCGCCCCCGGACTAGCGGGGAATGAGCAGTTCTTC. Protein product: CAWSAPGLAGNEQFF.

The chain couples TRBV9 to TRBJ2-5; D is unresolved. CDR1 and CDR2 from the germline V gene are SGDLS and YYNGEE. V was trimmed by 1 base and J by 4 bases, leaving 8 bases between them. This CDR3 comprises 13 residues. For the CDR3, the DNA is TGTGCCAGCAGCGTAAGTCCCTCAGAGACCCAGTACTTC. Translation: CASSVSPSETQYF.

The chain uses TRBV6-2 or TRBV6-3 and TRBJ1-4; D is perhaps TRBD1 (6 bases). The CDR3 totals 15 residues. V gave up 6 bases and J gave up 3 bases, with 14 bases separating them. CDR1 is MNHEY and CDR2 is SVGEGT in the germline V gene. CDR3 DNA: TGTGCCAGCAGCCCGTGGGGGGCAGCTAATGAAAAACTGTTTTTT. Translating gives CASSPWGAANEKLFF.

This clonotype has more than one count but fewer than ten. The chain is built from TRBV2 and TRBJ1-2; a weak D match, TRBD1 (6 bases). CDR1 is SNHLY, CDR2 FYNNEI, per germline. Trimming removed 1 base at V and 9 bases at J, with 12 bases between. This CDR3 spans 13 amino acids. The CDR3 nucleotides are TGTGCCAGCAGTGAAGAACAGGGCTCACGCTACACCTTC. This gives the protein CASSEEQGSRYTF.

This chain joins TRBV11-2 and TRBJ2-3; 7 bases line up with TRBD2. Germline CDR1 is SGHAT and CDR2 is FQNNGV. The CDR3 loop spans 16 amino acids. J gave up 1 base and V 0 bases, and 4 bases lay outside the gene matches. DNA of the CDR3: TGTGCCAGCAGCTTAGAAATAACTAGCGGCACAGATACGCAGTATTTT. Its translation: CASSLEITSGTDTQYF.

This chain joins TRBV7-2 and TRBJ2-3; D is perhaps TRBD2 (6 bases). Deletions cut 4 bases from V and 0 bases from J, with 14 bases between. This CDR3 comprises 16 residues. Looked up from germline, CDR1 is SGHTA and CDR2 is FQGNSA. In DNA, the CDR3 is TGTGCCAGCAGCTCAAGGCGGGGTGGCAGCACAGATACGCAGTATTTT. Translated: CASSSRRGGSTDTQYF.